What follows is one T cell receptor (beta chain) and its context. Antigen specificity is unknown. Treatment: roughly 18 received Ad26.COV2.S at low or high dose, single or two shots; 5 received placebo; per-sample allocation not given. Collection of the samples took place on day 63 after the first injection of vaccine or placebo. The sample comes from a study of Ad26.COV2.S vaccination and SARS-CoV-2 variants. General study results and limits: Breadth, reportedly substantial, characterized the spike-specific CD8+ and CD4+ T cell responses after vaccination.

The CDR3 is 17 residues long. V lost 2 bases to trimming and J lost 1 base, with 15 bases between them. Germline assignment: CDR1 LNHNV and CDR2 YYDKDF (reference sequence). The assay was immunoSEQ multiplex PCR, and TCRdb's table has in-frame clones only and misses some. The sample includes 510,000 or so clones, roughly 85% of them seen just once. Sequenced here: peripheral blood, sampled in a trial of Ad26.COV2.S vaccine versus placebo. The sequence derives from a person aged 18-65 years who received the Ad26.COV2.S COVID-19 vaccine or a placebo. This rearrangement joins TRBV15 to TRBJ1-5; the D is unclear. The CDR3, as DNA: TGTGCCACCAGCAGACCTAAAAAGACGTACAGCAATCAGCCCCAGCATTTT. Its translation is CATSRPKKTYSNQPQHF.